This TCR beta chain is drawn from a study of control samples from healthy donors and cancer patients. The table came from immunoSEQ multiplex PCR; TCRdb's copy has only in-frame clones and leaves some out. Here the sample spans 35,000 to 45,000 clones, 75% to 90% being singletons. The CDR3 loop spans 18 amino acids. V shed 2 bases and J 2 bases; nucleotides not matched to a gene: 12. Germline CDR1 is WSHSY and CDR2 is SAAADI. The chain recombines TRBV10-2 with TRBJ1-2; 9 bases line up with TRBD1. This TCR was recovered from a man aged 60 to 75 in good health. The sequencing input was blood. The CDR3 coding sequence is TGCGCCAGCAGTGAGAGGGGGCTACAGGGGGCAGCGAACTATGGCTACACCTTC. This codes for CASSERGLQGAANYGYTF.